This TCR beta chain was captured in a study of blood T cells in healthy people across ages. Primers used in a second PCR of roughly 6 to 12 cycles were a sample-barcoded 5' primer and a J-beta primer mix. TCRdb reprocessed the 5' RACE reads via MiXCR and lists one record per CDR3 protein. Here the sample spans hundreds of thousands of distinct CDR3 sequences, around half being singletons. Study-wide findings and caveats: Naive CD4+ cells and diversity were both higher in long-lived donors than in aged donors.

This clonotype was observed a few times. Antigen specificity is unknown. Losses at the gene ends were 5 bases for V and 2 bases for J; bases not matched to a gene: 16. Per germline, CDR1 MNHEY and CDR2 SMNVEV (reference sequence). The CDR3 has 19 amino acids. A minimum of 7 million PBMCs was isolated per sample. The material sequenced was blood. The TCR comes from a woman aged 60-75 years in good health. The chain uses TRBV27 and TRBJ2-3, with TRBD1 matching 10 bases. DNA of the CDR3: TGTGCCAGCAGTAGGCTGCGGGGCCCGACAGGGGGCTTCACAGATACGCAGTATTTT. This codes for CASSRLRGPTGGFTDTQYF.